This section outlines one TCR beta chain sequence together with its context. This table comes from immunoSEQ multiplex PCR, and its TCRdb copy is limited to in-frame clones, with some not included. The sample includes about 80,000 clones, around 80% of them seen just once. V was cut by 4 bases and J by 4 bases, with 13 bases left in between. This CDR3 has 14 amino acids. CDR1 and CDR2 (germline): MNHNY, SVGAGI (reference sequence). This specimen belongs to a study of OX40 agonist ivuxolimab in advanced cancers. Study summary: Ivuxolimab, an agonistic anti-OX40 (CD134) antibody, was given to patients. Every 2 weeks, ivuxolimab was infused into the patients intravenously at between 0.01 and 10 mg/kg. Eligibility rules accepted prior anti-PD-1, anti-PD-L1 or anti-CTLA-4 therapy, and around 43% had some.

The timepoints at which blood was sampled were baseline, cycle 4 day 1, and cycle 7 day 1. The specimen comprised CD4+ or CD8+ T cells sorted from blood, sampled in a trial of the OX40 agonist ivuxolimab. This clonotype was obtained from an adult with an advanced solid tumor such as melanoma, head and neck, liver or kidney cancer. This chain joins TRBV6-6 and TRBJ2-5, with a possible D match to TRBD1 (5 bases). CDR3 DNA: TGTGCCAGCAGTTGGCAGGGTCTAGGAGAGACCCAGTACTTC. Its protein is CASSWQGLGETQYF.